This T cell receptor (beta chain) is from a study of blood T cell repertoires in COVID-19. Overall study: COVID-19 samples, acute and convalescent, were from the United States, Italy and Spain.

Sequencing was performed with immunoSEQ multiplex PCR; in TCRdb, only in-frame clones are kept and a portion is missing. The table shows roughly 200,000 clones, with 75% to 90% occurring only once. CDR1 is MNHEY and CDR2 is SVGAGI in the germline V gene. The CDR3 totals 13 residues. The V segment lost 8 bases and the J segment 3 bases; nucleotides outside the gene matches: 7. The source is a man aged 55 to 69 with acute or convalescent COVID-19. The source material was peripheral blood. This chain joins TRBV6-5 and TRBJ2-7; 7 bases agree with TRBD1. CDR3 nucleotide sequence: TGTGCCAGCCACAGGGGTAGGGGCTACGAGCAGTACTTC. It translates to CASHRGRGYEQYF.